Presented here are 3 T cell receptor beta chains from one specimen sequenced in a study of shared clonotypes between healthy human individuals. Sequenced by immunoSEQ multiplex PCR; TCRdb stores in-frame clones only, minus some. The sample holds about 2,500,000 clones, around 90% seen once. Sample: naive CD4+ T cells sorted from blood. Specified subset: CD45RA+ positively selected. These TCRs come from a man between 18 and 35 years old in good health.

The chain couples TRBV5-4 to TRBJ2-3, with D unclear. The length of the CDR3 is 15 residues. Per germline, CDR1 SGHNT and CDR2 YYREEE (reference sequence). Between the trimmed V and J ends, which lost 1 base and 4 bases, there was a span of 13 bases. The CDR3 DNA reads as TGTGCCAGCAGCTTGAGTATCACTGACTCAGATACGCAGTATTTT. Protein product: CASSLSITDSDTQYF.

CDR3 in DNA: TGTGCCAGCAGCTCACTTAGGGCAGGAGAGACCCAGTACTTC. This codes for CASSSLRAGETQYF. The V call is TRBV5-6, the J call TRBJ2-5; D is unresolved. The germline gives CDR1 SGHDT, CDR2 YYEEEE. Trimming took off 3 bases at V and 4 bases at J, with 13 bases between the two ends. This CDR3 spans 14 amino acids.

This chain links TRBV6-6 with TRBJ2-1; tentatively, D is TRBD2 (6 bases). The V end lost 2 bases, the J end lost 1 base, and 9 bases lay between the germline ends. The CDR3 is 15 amino acids. The germline gives CDR1 MNHNY, CDR2 SVGAGI (reference sequence). The CDR3 loop reads CASSYGGTSYNEQFF. DNA for the CDR3: TGTGCCAGCAGTTACGGCGGGACTTCCTACAATGAGCAGTTCTTC.